This entry is about one T cell receptor (beta chain). The antigen is undetermined. Germline V lookup: CDR1 MDHEN, CDR2 SYDVKM. Trimming removed 7 bases from V and 4 bases from J; junction bases left unmatched: 6. The CDR3 runs 13 residues. Primers used in a second PCR of about 6 to 12 cycles were a sample-barcoded 5' primer and a J-beta primer mix. Each cDNA molecule received a tag from a template-switch adaptor that had 12 random nucleotides. TCRdb analysed the 5' RACE reads with MiXCR anew, one entry per CDR3 protein. The top ten hold 11% of the sample, which has about 1.6 million distinct CDR3 sequences, about 35% seen once. This entry is derived from a study of blood T cells in healthy people across ages. Whole-study results and caveats: The unsorted PBMCs prevented any conclusive comparison of naive versus antigen-experienced cells. From one million sequenced T cells, diversity estimates were lower bounds.

This sequence was found in a woman under 40 in good health. Sequenced sample: blood. The gene calls are TRBV28 and TRBJ1-2, with 7 bases identical to TRBD1. Written as DNA, the CDR3 is TGTGCCAGCACTGGGACAGCGATCTATGGCTACACCTTC. This codes for CASTGTAIYGYTF.